The TCR beta chain described here comes from a study of T-cell reconstitution after alpha-beta-depleted transplantation in children. Germline CDR1 is DFQATT and CDR2 is SNEGSKA (reference sequence). This CDR3 is 16 amino acids long. As it was prepared, the TCRbeta library received unique molecular identifiers. MiXCR, run by TCRdb on the PCR reads, gives a single entry per CDR3 protein. The sample shows fewer than 350,000 distinct CDR3 sequences, around 9.1% of them seen only once. Whole-study results and caveats: Expanded graft clones, several hundred of them, were reportedly the source of alpha-beta T cells about two months after transplant. Newly generated T cells supplied most T-cell counts and diversity one year post-transplant.

About this clonotype itself: Its specificity is unknown. A single base separates this from a much larger clone, so it may be a read error.

The chain joins TRBV20-1 to TRBJ2-5; D might be TRBD2 (5 bases). Sample: PBMCs, taken before TCRalphabeta/CD19-depleted stem cell transplant. This TCR was recovered from a boy under three years old with acute myeloid leukemia, due to receive a stem cell transplant. The CDR3, as DNA: TGCTGTGCACTCCCCGATTCGGGAACCCCAAAAGAGACCCAGTACTTC. Translation: CCALPDSGTPKETQYF.